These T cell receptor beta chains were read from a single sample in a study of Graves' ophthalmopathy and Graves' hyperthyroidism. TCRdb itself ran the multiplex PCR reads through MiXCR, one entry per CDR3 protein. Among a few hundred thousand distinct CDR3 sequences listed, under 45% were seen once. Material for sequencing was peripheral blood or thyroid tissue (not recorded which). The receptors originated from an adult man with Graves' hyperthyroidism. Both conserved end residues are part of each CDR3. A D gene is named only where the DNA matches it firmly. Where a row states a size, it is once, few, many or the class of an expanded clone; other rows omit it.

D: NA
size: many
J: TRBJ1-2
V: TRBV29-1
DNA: TGCAGCGTTGATGATCGTCGCAGGCTAACGTTCTATGGCTACACCTTC
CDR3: CSVDDRRRLTFYGYTF

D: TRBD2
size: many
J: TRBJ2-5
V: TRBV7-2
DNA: TGTGCCAGCAGCTTAGTTTTAGCGGGAGGGGTCAAGGAGACCCAGTACTTC
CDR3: CASSLVLAGGVKETQYF

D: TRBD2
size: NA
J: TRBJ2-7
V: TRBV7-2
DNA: TGTGCCAGCAGCCCCCCAGACGCGGGAGACTACGAGCAGTACTTC
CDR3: CASSPPDAGDYEQYF

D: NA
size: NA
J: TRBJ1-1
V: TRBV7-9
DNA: TGTGCCAGCAGCTTAAGGGGGGGGCAGGCGGGGACTGAAGCTTTCTTT
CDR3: CASSLRGGQAGTEAFF

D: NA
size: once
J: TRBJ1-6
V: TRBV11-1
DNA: TGTGCCAGCAGCTTAGAACAGATCAATTCACCCCTCCACTTT
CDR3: CASSLEQINSPLHF

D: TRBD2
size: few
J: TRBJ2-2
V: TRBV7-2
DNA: TGTGCCAGCAGGAGGACTAGCGGAATCACCGGGGAGCTGTTTTTT
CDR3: CASRRTSGITGELFF

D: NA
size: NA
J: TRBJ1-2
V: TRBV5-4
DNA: TGTGCCAGCAGCTTGGGAGGGAGACAGCCCCCCACCTTC
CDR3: CASSLGGRQPPTF

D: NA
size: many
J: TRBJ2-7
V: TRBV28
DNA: TGTGCCAGCAGTTCGACCTGGAGGGTTTCCTACGAGCAGTACTTC
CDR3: CASSSTWRVSYEQYF

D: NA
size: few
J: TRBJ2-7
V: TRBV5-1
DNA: TGCGCCAGCAGCCAGATTTCAGTGGGGTCCTACGAGCAGTACTTC
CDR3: CASSQISVGSYEQYF

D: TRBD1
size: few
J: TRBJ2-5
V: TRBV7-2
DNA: TGTGCCAGCAGCACCCCGGGACAGGGCTTTTCGGAGACCCAGTGCTTC
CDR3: CASSTPGQGFSETQCF

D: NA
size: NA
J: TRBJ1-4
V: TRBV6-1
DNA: TGTGCCAGCAGTGAAGCAACACGGATGAATGAAAAACTGTTTTTT
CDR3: CASSEATRMNEKLFF

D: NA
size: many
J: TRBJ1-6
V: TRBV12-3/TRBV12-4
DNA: TGTGCCAGCAGTTTAAGTGGTAATTCACCCCTCCACTTT
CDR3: CASSLSGNSPLHF

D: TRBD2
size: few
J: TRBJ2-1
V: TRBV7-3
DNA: TGTGCCAGCAGCTTAACAGCGGGGGCAAACAATGAGCAGTTCTTC
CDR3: CASSLTAGANNEQFF

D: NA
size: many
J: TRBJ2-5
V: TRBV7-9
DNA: TGTGCCAGCACTTCCACGGGGGTGGAAGAGACCCAGTACTTC
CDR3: CASTSTGVEETQYF

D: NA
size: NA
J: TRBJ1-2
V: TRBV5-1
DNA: TGCGCCAGCAGGAGGAGGGACTATGGCTACACCTTC
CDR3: CASRRRDYGYTF

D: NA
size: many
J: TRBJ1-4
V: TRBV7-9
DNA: TGTGCCAGCAGCTCCCCTAGGGGGGAGGTACGCCTGTTTTTT
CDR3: CASSSPRGEVRLFF

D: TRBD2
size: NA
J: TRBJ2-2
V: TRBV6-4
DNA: TGTGCCAGCAGTATAGGGACTAGCGCTGGGGAGCTGTTTTTT
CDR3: CASSIGTSAGELFF

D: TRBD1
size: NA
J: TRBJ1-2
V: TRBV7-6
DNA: TGTGCCAGCAGCCGGACCGGGACAGGGAACTATGGCTACACCTTC
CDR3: CASSRTGTGNYGYTF

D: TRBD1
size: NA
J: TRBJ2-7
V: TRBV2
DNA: TGTGCCAGGAGACAGGGGACAGCCTACGAGCAGTACTTC
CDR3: CARRQGTAYEQYF

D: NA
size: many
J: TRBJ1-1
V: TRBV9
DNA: TGTGCCAGCAGCGTAGGGGAGGGTGGTACTGAAGCTTTCTTT
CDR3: CASSVGEGGTEAFF

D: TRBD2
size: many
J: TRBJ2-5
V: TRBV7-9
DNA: TGTGCCACGCGGGAGGGCCTAGAGACCCAGTACTTC
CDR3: CATREGLETQYF

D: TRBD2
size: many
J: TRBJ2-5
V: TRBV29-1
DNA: TGCAGCGTTGAAGATGGAGCGGGGGCCGGGACCCAGTACTTC
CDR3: CSVEDGAGAGTQYF

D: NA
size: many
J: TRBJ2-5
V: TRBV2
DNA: TGTGCCAGCATAACGACCGAATCACAGGCCTTTCAAGAGACCCAGTACTTC
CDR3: CASITTESQAFQETQYF

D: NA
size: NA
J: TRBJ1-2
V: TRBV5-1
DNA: TGCGCCAGCGGATCCGGGGGGTCTGAGGAGGGCTACACCTTC
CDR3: CASGSGGSEEGYTF

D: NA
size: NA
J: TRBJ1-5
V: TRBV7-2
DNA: TGTGCCAGCAGCCACCGACAGGCCAATGGGCCCCAGCATTTT
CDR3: CASSHRQANGPQHF

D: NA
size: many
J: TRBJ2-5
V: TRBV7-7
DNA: TGTGCTAGCAGCTTATTGGGGGACCGGGAGACCCAGTACTTC
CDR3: CASSLLGDRETQYF

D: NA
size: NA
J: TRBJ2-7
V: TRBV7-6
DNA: TGTGCCAGCAGCTTGAATCGGGACGGCAAATACGAGCAGTACTTC
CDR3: CASSLNRDGKYEQYF

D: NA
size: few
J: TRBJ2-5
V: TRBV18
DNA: TGTGCCAGCTCACCATACCCTCAAGAGACCCAGTACTTC
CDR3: CASSPYPQETQYF

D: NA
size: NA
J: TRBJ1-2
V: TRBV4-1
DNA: TGCGCCAGCAGCCCTCGACACCGCTATGGCTACACCTTC
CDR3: CASSPRHRYGYTF

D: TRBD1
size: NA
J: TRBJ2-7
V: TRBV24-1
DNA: TGCGCCACCAGTGGACAGGGGGCGGAAGAGCAGTACTTC
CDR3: CATSGQGAEEQYF

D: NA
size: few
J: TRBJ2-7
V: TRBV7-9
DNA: TGTGCCAGCAGCTTAGGGACTACGGGCGAGCAGTACTTC
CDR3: CASSLGTTGEQYF

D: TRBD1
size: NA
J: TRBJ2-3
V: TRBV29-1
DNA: TGCAGCGTTGAGGTCCGGGACAGGGGCACAGATACGCAGTATTTT
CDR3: CSVEVRDRGTDTQYF

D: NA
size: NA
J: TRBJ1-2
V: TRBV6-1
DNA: TGTGCCAGCAGTTACGCCCGGGAAAACTATGGCTACACCTTC
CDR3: CASSYARENYGYTF

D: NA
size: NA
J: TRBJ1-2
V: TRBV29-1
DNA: TGCAGCGTTGAACGAGGGGGGCGGCGGTATGGCTACACCTTC
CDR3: CSVERGGRRYGYTF

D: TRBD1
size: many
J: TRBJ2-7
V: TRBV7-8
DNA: TGTGCCAGCAGTTCAAGGGACAGGCAGTACTTC
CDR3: CASSSRDRQYF

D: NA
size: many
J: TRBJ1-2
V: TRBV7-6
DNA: TGTGCCAGCAGCCCGGGGTCCGGGGATGTACGCTACACCTTC
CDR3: CASSPGSGDVRYTF

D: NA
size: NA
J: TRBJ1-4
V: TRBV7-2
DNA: TGTGCCAGCAGCTTAGTGGAGGTTGAAAAACTGTTTTTT
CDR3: CASSLVEVEKLFF

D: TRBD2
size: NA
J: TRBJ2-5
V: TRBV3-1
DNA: TGTGCCAGCAGCCATGCGGGGGTCGGGCAAGAGACCCAGTACTTC
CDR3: CASSHAGVGQETQYF

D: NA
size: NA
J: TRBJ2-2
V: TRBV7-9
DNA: TGTGCCAGCAGCGTCCCGGGCACAGGAGAGAACACCGGGGAGCTGTTTTTT
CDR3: CASSVPGTGENTGELFF

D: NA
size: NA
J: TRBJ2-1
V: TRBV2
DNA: TGTGACAGCAGTGAGAATCCTAGAGGGCAGTTCTTC
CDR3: CDSSENPRGQFF

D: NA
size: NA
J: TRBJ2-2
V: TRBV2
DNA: TGTGCCAGCAGTGCCCAGGGAAGAGCTCTAAGCACCGGGGAGCTGTTTTTT
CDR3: CASSAQGRALSTGELFF

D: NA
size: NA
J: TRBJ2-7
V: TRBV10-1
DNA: TGCGCCAGCAGTGCAATAAAAGAGGGTCGGCAGTACTTC
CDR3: CASSAIKEGRQYF

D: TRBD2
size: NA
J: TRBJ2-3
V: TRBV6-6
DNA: TGTGCCAGCAGTTACGGACGGGTAGCGGGAAGCACAGATACGCAGTATTTT
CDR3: CASSYGRVAGSTDTQYF